Presented here are 30 T cell receptor beta chains from one specimen sequenced in a study of cytomegalovirus exposure and HLA in healthy donors. Libraries were prepared by immunoSEQ multiplex PCR; TCRdb keeps only in-frame clonotypes and omits some of them. The sample lists approximately 150,000 clones, roughly nine tenths occurring once. The sample comprised PBMCs. The receptors originated from a young woman in good health and CMV-seropositive.

Comments on this clone: Its ends do not fully match the called genes, so a read error is possible. CDR3 bases: TGTGCCAGCAGTTTATTTTTTAGGGGCCAACGGGCCAATAAGCAGTTCTTC. Translated: CASSLFFRGQRANKQFF. The chain recombines TRBV27 with TRBJ2-1; D perhaps matches TRBD1 (5 bases). This CDR3 is 17 amino acids long. Germline values: CDR1 MNHEY, CDR2 SMNVEV (reference sequence).

The rearrangement links TRBV5-6 to TRBJ2-7, with TRBD1 as a possible D gene (5 bases). V lost 3 bases and J 0 bases, leaving 13 bases between the germline ends. The germline gives CDR1 SGHDT, CDR2 YYEEEE. The CDR3 contains 15 residues. The CDR3 sequence: CASSSAGPISYEQYF. The DNA for the CDR3 is TGTGCCAGCAGCTCAGCAGGGCCCATCTCCTACGAGCAGTACTTC.

The genes are TRBV7-2 and TRBJ1-1; the D gene is possibly TRBD1 (6 bases). Between the trimmed V and J ends, which lost 4 bases and 4 bases, there was a span of 13 bases. This CDR3 comprises 14 residues. Germline CDR1 is SGHTA and CDR2 is FQGNSA. The DNA of the CDR3 is TGTGCCAGCAGCTCACAGGGTCCCACCACTGAAGCTTTCTTT. The encoded protein is CASSSQGPTTEAFF.

The chain couples TRBV12-5 to TRBJ2-1, with D unresolved. The CDR3 extends over 11 amino acids. Germline CDR1 and CDR2: LGHNT and FRNRAP. Trimming cost V 5 bases and J 6 bases, with 5 bases left between them. CDR3 DNA sequence: TGTGCTAGTGGTCATTCCAATGAGCAGTTCTTC. Amino acids: CASGHSNEQFF.

The chain couples TRBV4-3 to TRBJ2-3, with D perhaps TRBD2 (5 bases). This CDR3 has 17 residues. V lost 0 bases, J lost 0 bases, and 13 bases lay in between. CDR1 is LGHNA, CDR2 YSLEER, per germline. The CDR3 reads CASSQDRWPGSTDTQYF. The CDR3 DNA sequence: TGCGCCAGCAGCCAAGATCGATGGCCGGGAAGCACAGATACGCAGTATTTT.

The J gene is TRBJ1-5, the V gene TRBV4-3; D not certain. The CDR3 consists of 15 residues. V was trimmed by 1 base and J by 7 bases, leaving 14 bases between them. Per germline, CDR1 LGHNA and CDR2 YSLEER. The CDR3 reads CASSQGSGGEQPQHF. CDR3 in DNA: TGCGCCAGCAGCCAAGGGTCAGGAGGTGAACAGCCCCAGCATTTT.

The rearrangement links TRBV7-9 to TRBJ1-4; 10 positions agree with TRBD1. The CDR3 sequence is 14 residues long. Germline loops: CDR1 SEHNR, CDR2 FQNEAQ (reference sequence). Trimming at V came to 7 bases and at J to 6 bases, leaving 5 bases not matched to a gene. The CDR3 DNA sequence: TGTGCCAGCAACCTGGGACAGGGGTATGAAAAACTGTTTTTT. It specifies CASNLGQGYEKLFF.

This chain links TRBV9 with TRBJ2-1; possible D gene TRBD1, 9 bases. This CDR3 has 17 residues. Per germline, CDR1 SGDLS and CDR2 YYNGEE. V lost 4 bases, J lost 8 bases, and 25 bases lay in between. As DNA, the CDR3 is TGTGCCAGCAGCTCCCGGGGGGGACAGGGAGGGGCCGATGAGCAGTTCTTC. Protein: CASSSRGGQGGADEQFF. The full variable domain, with the rest looked up from reference TRBV9 and TRBJ2-1, is DSGVTQTPKHLITATGQRVTLRCSPRSGDLSVYWYQQSLDQGLQFLIQYYNGEERAKGNILERFSAQQFPDLHSELNLSSLELGDSALYFCASSSRGGQGGADEQFFGPGTRLTVL.

This clone was seen a handful of times. This sequence joins TRBV4-3 and TRBJ1-2, with 8 bases lining up with TRBD1. The CDR3 consists of 16 residues. Per germline, CDR1 LGHNA and CDR2 YSLEER. With V trimmed by 1 base and J by 3 bases, 7 bases remained unmatched. Written as DNA, the CDR3 is TGCGCCAGCAGCCAAGGTGAAGGACAGGGACACTATGGCTACACCTTC. It specifies CASSQGEGQGHYGYTF.

The chain uses TRBV28 and TRBJ1-6, with 8 bases identical to TRBD1. The germline V gene encodes CDR1 MDHEN and CDR2 SYDVKM. This CDR3 comprises 14 residues. The V segment lost 5 bases and the J segment 10 bases; nucleotides outside the gene matches: 7. The CDR3 sequence is CASSGTGEDSPLHF. Written as DNA, the CDR3 is TGTGCCAGCAGTGGGACAGGTGAGGACTCACCCCTCCACTTT.

The chain joins TRBV5-1 to TRBJ1-1, with TRBD1 matching over 10 bases. The germline V gene has CDR1 SGHRS and CDR2 YFSETQ. This CDR3 is built from 16 residues. V was clipped by 4 bases and J by 4 bases; unmatched bases: 10. The CDR3 sequence: CASSLGTGARSTEAFF. In nucleotides, the CDR3 is TGCGCCAGCAGCCTGGGGACAGGGGCCCGGTCCACTGAAGCTTTCTTT.

The chain uses TRBV2 and TRBJ2-1; the D gene is possibly TRBD2 (5 bases). V lost 3 bases and J lost 9, with 15 bases in between. This CDR3 has 14 amino acids. The V gene's germline CDR1 is SNHLY and CDR2 FYNNEI. The CDR3 sequence is CASSDDRGMGEQFF. The CDR3 nucleotides read TGTGCCAGCAGTGACGATCGGGGAATGGGTGAGCAGTTCTTC.

CDR3 region: CSVGRIRAGGQGTDTQYF. In nucleotides, the CDR3 is TGCAGCGTTGGGAGGATCCGAGCGGGAGGGCAGGGGACAGATACGCAGTATTTT. The chain is built from TRBV29-1 and TRBJ2-3, with TRBD2 matching over 10 bases. Germline trimming cut 4 bases from V and 3 bases from J; bases unmatched to any gene: 16. The CDR3 length is 18 residues. From germline, CDR1 is SQVTM and CDR2 ANQGSEA.

Note on this clone: The sample carries other DNA sequences with the same CDR3. DNA for the CDR3: TGTGCCAGCTCACAAGACAGCTACAATGAGCAGTTCTTC. Its protein is CASSQDSYNEQFF. J is TRBJ2-1 and V is TRBV18, with D possibly TRBD1 on 5 matching bases. Germline V CDR1 and CDR2: KGHSH, LQKENI. Between the trimmed V and J ends, which lost 4 bases and 3 bases, there was a span of 7 bases. The CDR3 is 13 amino acids.

This chain uses TRBV9 with TRBJ2-5, with TRBD1 as a possible D gene (6 bases). V lost 3 bases to trimming and J lost 5 bases, with 14 bases between them. CDR1 is SGDLS, CDR2 YYNGEE, per germline. The CDR3 length is 14 residues. The CDR3 reads CASSAGTSPETQYF. CDR3 bases: TGTGCCAGCAGCGCCGGGACATCCCCGGAGACCCAGTACTTC.

This chain joins TRBV4-2 and TRBJ1-4; D possibly corresponds to TRBD1 (6 bases). Trimming shortened V by 7 bases and J by 5 bases, and 17 bases separated the two germline ends. CDR3 size: 15 residues. CDR1 is LGHNA and CDR2 is YNFKEQ in the germline V gene. CDR3 sequence: CASKKPTGPNEKLFF. CDR3 nucleotides: TGTGCCAGCAAGAAACCGACAGGACCAAATGAAAAACTGTTTTTT.

The rearrangement links TRBV12-2 to TRBJ1-5; TRBD1, the table's D call, was not compared with the DNA. TRBV12-2 corresponds to a pseudogene. This CDR3 spans 14 amino acids. Written as DNA, the CDR3 is TGTGCAAGTCGCCGGACAGGGGGAGGTCAGCCCCAGCATTTT. Protein product: CASRRTGGGQPQHF.

This clone was detected once. The V gene is TRBV11-3, the J gene TRBJ2-7; TRBD1 matches 8 bases. This CDR3 contains 16 residues. Germline CDR1 reads SGHNT; CDR2 reads YENEEA. The trim removed 1 base at V and 1 base at J, leaving 6 bases unmatched. CDR3 sequence (DNA): TGTGCCAGCAGCTTAGGCCCGGACAGGGCTTCCTACGAGCAGTACTTC. The encoded protein is CASSLGPDRASYEQYF.

V and J are TRBV19 and TRBJ2-7; 8 positions agree with TRBD2. With V trimmed by 0 bases and J by 6 bases, 7 bases remained unmatched. This CDR3 contains 15 residues. The germline gives CDR1 LNHDA, CDR2 SQIVND (reference sequence). The CDR3 sequence is CASSIDAGGASEQYF. The CDR3 DNA follows: TGTGCCAGTAGTATAGATGCGGGAGGAGCGTCCGAGCAGTACTTC.

The chain recombines TRBV29-1 with TRBJ2-1, with 8 bases aligning to TRBD2. J was trimmed by 7 bases and V by 7 bases; bases with no gene match: 12. The CDR3 consists of 14 residues. Germline V gives CDR1 SQVTM, CDR2 ANQGSEA. Here the CDR3 DNA reads TGCAGCGGCCAGGGAGCGGGGGTAAAGAATGAGCAGTTCTTC. Protein sequence: CSGQGAGVKNEQFF.

The V and J genes are TRBV7-9 and TRBJ1-1; the D is unclear. Germline CDR1 and CDR2: SEHNR and FQNEAQ (reference sequence). Trimming took off 5 bases at V and 1 base at J, with 8 bases between the two ends. This CDR3 comprises 13 residues. CDR3 sequence: CASSRHGNTEAFF. Written as DNA, the CDR3 is TGTGCCAGCAGCCGACATGGGAACACTGAAGCTTTCTTT.

This chain uses TRBV6-1 with TRBJ1-2, with TRBD1 identical over 7 bases. The V segment lost 2 bases and the J segment 1 base; nucleotides outside the gene matches: 10. The CDR3 is made up of 17 amino acids. Per the germline V gene, CDR1 is MNHNS and CDR2 is SASEGT. This CDR3 reads CASSERGRLSHNYGYTF. Here the CDR3 DNA reads TGTGCCAGCAGTGAAAGGGGGCGACTTTCCCATAACTATGGCTACACCTTC.

J is TRBJ2-5 and V is TRBV23-1; 8 nucleotides agree with TRBD1. TRBV23-1 belongs to the ORF category, with a function that is uncertain. This CDR3 has 15 residues. The ends lost 3 bases at V and 5 bases at J; junction bases unmatched: 8. The CDR3 DNA sequence: TGCGCCAGCAGTCACCTTCAGGGGGCTGGGGAGACCCAGTACTTC. Its protein product is CASSHLQGAGETQYF.

With respect to this clone: Other DNA sequences in the same sample also yield this CDR3. V gene TRBV29-1 combines with J gene TRBJ1-2; perhaps TRBD1 as D (5 bases). With 4 bases removed from V and 0 bases from J, the gap between germline ends came to 6 bases. This CDR3 region has 12 residues. Germline-derived CDR1 and CDR2 are SQVTM and ANQGSEA. CDR3 in amino acids: CSVVTANYGYTF. Here the CDR3 DNA reads TGCAGCGTTGTGACAGCTAACTATGGCTACACCTTC.

V is TRBV28 and J is TRBJ1-1; the D is unclear. V lost 4 bases to trimming and J lost 2 bases, with 8 bases between them. This CDR3 comprises 13 residues. CDR1 and CDR2 from the germline V gene are MDHEN and SYDVKM. CDR3 amino acids: CASSWSINTEAFF. The CDR3 nucleotides read TGTGCCAGCAGTTGGTCTATTAACACTGAAGCTTTCTTT.

The genes are TRBV28 and TRBJ2-5; D might be TRBD1 (6 bases). This CDR3 has 13 residues. The V gene lost 5 bases and the J gene lost 6 bases, with 13 bases spanning the gap. CDR1 MDHEN and CDR2 SYDVKM come from the germline V gene. The CDR3, as DNA: TGTGCCAGCAGTATAACAGGGTCCCAGACCCAGTACTTC. It encodes CASSITGSQTQYF.

CDR3 residues: CASLDTGSNYGYTF. DNA of the CDR3: TGTGCCAGCCTTGATACAGGGTCCAACTATGGCTACACCTTC. The V gene is TRBV7-9, the J gene TRBJ1-2; possibly TRBD1 for D (6 bases). The CDR3 covers 14 residues. Germline CDR1 SEHNR, CDR2 FQNEAQ (reference sequence). V was pared by 8 bases and J by 2 bases, with 15 bases between.

The chain uses TRBV27 and TRBJ2-1; 7 bases match TRBD2. The CDR3 extends over 16 amino acids. Germline values: CDR1 MNHEY, CDR2 SMNVEV (reference sequence). With 2 bases clipped from V and 3 bases from J, the junction kept 7 bases outside the gene matches. CDR3 loop: CASSLGRGGVYNEQFF. The CDR3 DNA follows: TGTGCCAGCAGTTTAGGGAGGGGCGGGGTCTACAATGAGCAGTTCTTC.

V and J are TRBV5-1 and TRBJ2-1; TRBD2 agrees at 11 bases. The CDR3 sequence is 17 residues long. Germline assignment: CDR1 SGHRS and CDR2 YFSETQ. The ends lost 1 base at V and 5 bases at J; junction bases unmatched: 8. The CDR3 coding sequence is TGCGCCAGCAGCTTGAGACTAGCGGGGCACCGAAACAATGAGCAGTTCTTC. This codes for CASSLRLAGHRNNEQFF. Full variable domain (rest looked up from reference TRBV5-1 and TRBJ2-1): KAGVTQTPRYLIKTRGQQVTLSCSPISGHRSVSWYQQTPGQGLQFLFEYFSETQRNKGNFPGRFSGRQFSNSRSEMNVSTLELGDSALYLCASSLRLAGHRNNEQFFGPGTRLTVL.

J is TRBJ2-2 and V is TRBV9; D is unclear. Trimming shortened V by 0 bases and J by 7 bases, and 10 bases separated the two germline ends. The CDR3 runs 14 residues. Germline CDR1 and CDR2: SGDLS and YYNGEE. CDR3 amino acids: CASSVVIADGELFF. The CDR3 DNA reads TGTGCCAGCAGCGTAGTGATCGCGGACGGGGAGCTGTTTTTT.